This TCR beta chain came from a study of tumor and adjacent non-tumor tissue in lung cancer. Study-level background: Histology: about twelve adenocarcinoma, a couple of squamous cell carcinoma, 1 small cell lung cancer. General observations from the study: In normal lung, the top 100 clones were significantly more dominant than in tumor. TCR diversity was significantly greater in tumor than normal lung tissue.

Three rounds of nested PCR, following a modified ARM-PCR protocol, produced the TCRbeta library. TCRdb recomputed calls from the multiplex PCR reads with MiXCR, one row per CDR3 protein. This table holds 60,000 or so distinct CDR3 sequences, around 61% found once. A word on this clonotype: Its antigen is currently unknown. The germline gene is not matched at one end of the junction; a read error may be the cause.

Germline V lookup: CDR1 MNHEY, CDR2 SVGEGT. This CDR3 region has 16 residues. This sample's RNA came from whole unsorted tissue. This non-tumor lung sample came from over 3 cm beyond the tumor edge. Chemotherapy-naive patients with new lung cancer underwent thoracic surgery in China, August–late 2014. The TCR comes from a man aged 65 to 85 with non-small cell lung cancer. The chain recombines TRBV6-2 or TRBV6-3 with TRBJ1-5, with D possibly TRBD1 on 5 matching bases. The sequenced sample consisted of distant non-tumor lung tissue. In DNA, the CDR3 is TGTACCAGCAGGCGATCAGGGCGGCAAAGCAATCAGCCCCAGCATTTT. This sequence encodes CTSRRSGRQSNQPQHF.